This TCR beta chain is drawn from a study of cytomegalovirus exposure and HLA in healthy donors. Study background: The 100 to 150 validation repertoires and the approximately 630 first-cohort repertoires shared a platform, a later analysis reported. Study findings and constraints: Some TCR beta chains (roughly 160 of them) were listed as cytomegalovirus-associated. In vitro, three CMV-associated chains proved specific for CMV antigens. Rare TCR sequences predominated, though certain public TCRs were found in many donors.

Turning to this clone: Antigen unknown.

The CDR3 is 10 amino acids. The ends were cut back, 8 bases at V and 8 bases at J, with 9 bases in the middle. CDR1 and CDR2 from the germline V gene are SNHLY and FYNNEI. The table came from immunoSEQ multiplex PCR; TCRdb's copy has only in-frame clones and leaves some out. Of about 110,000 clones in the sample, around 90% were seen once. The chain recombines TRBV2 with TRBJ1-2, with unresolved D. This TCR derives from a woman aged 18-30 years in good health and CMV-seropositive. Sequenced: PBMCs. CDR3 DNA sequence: TGTGCCAGCGGGGAGCAAGGCTACACCTTC. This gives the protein CASGEQGYTF.